This T cell receptor beta chain is drawn from a study of shared clonotypes between healthy human individuals. For the study at large: Donors had three CD4 naive, three CD4 memory, two CD8 naive and one CD8 memory plate apiece.

Replicate PCRs from sorted subsets contained about 0.2 ug DNA, which is around 30,000 T cell genomes. The protocol was immunoSEQ multiplex PCR, while the TCRdb copy is restricted to in-frame clones and leaves out a portion. The profile shows around 2,000,000 clones, roughly 95% of them singletons. The naive CD8 population came from CD45RO-negative cells selected for CCR7, without terminally differentiated effector memory CD45RA+ cells. The CDR3 spans 13 residues. Germline V gene lookup returns CDR1 MNHEY and CDR2 SMNVEV (reference sequence). V lost 1 base to trimming and J lost 4 bases, with 6 bases between them.

The sequence derives from a man between 18 and 35 years old in good health. Sequencing used naive CD8+ T cells sorted from blood. This chain uses TRBV27 with TRBJ2-3; D is uncertain. As DNA, the CDR3 is TGTGCCAGCAGTTTATGGTGGGCAGATACGCAGTATTTT. Translated, it gives CASSLWWADTQYF.